These T cell receptor beta chains were read from a single sample in a study of blood T cells in healthy people across ages. MiXCR, applied by TCRdb to the 5' RACE reads, yields one record per CDR3 protein. This table holds 1,800,000 or so distinct CDR3 sequences, around 42% found once. The sample comprised blood. All receptors come from a human donor in good health. Both conserved end residues are part of each CDR3. Each record gives: J gene, D gene, clone size, V gene, CDR3 DNA, CDR3 protein. D genes are given only for firm matches. Clone size, where shown, is once, few, many, or a class for clones that have expanded.

j_gene: TRBJ2-3
d_gene: TRBD2
abundance: few
v_gene: TRBV5-1
CDR3nt: TGCGCCAGCAGGGTTCGCGGGGGACCATCAGATACGCAGTATTTT
CDR3aa: CASRVRGGPSDTQYF

j_gene: TRBJ2-3
d_gene: TRBD2
abundance: -
v_gene: TRBV7-2
CDR3nt: TGTGCCAGCAGCTTAGGTGTAGCGGGGGCACGGTTTAGTACAGATACGCAGTATTTT
CDR3aa: CASSLGVAGARFSTDTQYF

j_gene: TRBJ2-6
d_gene: TRBD1
abundance: -
v_gene: TRBV5-4
CDR3nt: TGTGCCAGCAGCTTTCCGGGACAGGGGTCCGGGGCCAACGTCCTGACTTTC
CDR3aa: CASSFPGQGSGANVLTF

j_gene: TRBJ1-1
d_gene: -
abundance: -
v_gene: TRBV7-2
CDR3nt: TGTGCCAGCAGCTTAGAGGTGGGGGGGCAGGCTTTCTTT
CDR3aa: CASSLEVGGQAFF

j_gene: TRBJ2-1
d_gene: TRBD2
abundance: -
v_gene: TRBV29-1
CDR3nt: TGCAGCGTTGCCGGGAGTAGCGGGTGGAATGAGCAGTTCTTC
CDR3aa: CSVAGSSGWNEQFF

j_gene: TRBJ1-1
d_gene: -
abundance: -
v_gene: TRBV25-1
CDR3nt: TGTGCCAGCAGTGAACAGGGTGGGGTGGACACTGAAGCTTTCTTT
CDR3aa: CASSEQGGVDTEAFF

j_gene: TRBJ1-5
d_gene: -
abundance: -
v_gene: TRBV29-1
CDR3nt: TGCAGCGTTGCGGACGCAAATCAGCCCCAGCATTTT
CDR3aa: CSVADANQPQHF

j_gene: TRBJ2-3
d_gene: TRBD2
abundance: -
v_gene: TRBV20-1
CDR3nt: TGCAGTACTAGAGGCCTGACTAGCGGGGAGCTCGGGAATACGCAGTATTTT
CDR3aa: CSTRGLTSGELGNTQYF

j_gene: TRBJ2-5
d_gene: -
abundance: few
v_gene: TRBV7-9
CDR3nt: TGTGCCAGCAGCTTAGTTTGGCCCATCGAGACCCAGTACTTC
CDR3aa: CASSLVWPIETQYF

j_gene: TRBJ1-2
d_gene: TRBD1
abundance: few
v_gene: TRBV6-6
CDR3nt: TGTGCCAGCAGTCGCCCGGACAGGAGCTATGGCTACACCTTC
CDR3aa: CASSRPDRSYGYTF

j_gene: TRBJ2-7
d_gene: -
abundance: -
v_gene: TRBV5-1
CDR3nt: TGCGCCAGCAGCTTGGGTGCCACGGACGAGCAGTACTTC
CDR3aa: CASSLGATDEQYF

j_gene: TRBJ2-7
d_gene: -
abundance: -
v_gene: TRBV2
CDR3nt: TGTGCCAGCAGATCCAGTCTAGGGGACGAGCAGTACTTC
CDR3aa: CASRSSLGDEQYF

j_gene: TRBJ1-4
d_gene: TRBD1
abundance: -
v_gene: TRBV30
CDR3nt: TGTGCCTGGAGTGCCGACAGGGTAGATGAAAAACTGTTTTTT
CDR3aa: CAWSADRVDEKLFF

j_gene: TRBJ1-4
d_gene: -
abundance: few
v_gene: TRBV27
CDR3nt: TGTGCCAGCAGTACTGGGGCAGTAGCCCCCGAAAAACTGTTTTTT
CDR3aa: CASSTGAVAPEKLFF

j_gene: TRBJ2-1
d_gene: TRBD1
abundance: -
v_gene: TRBV10-3
CDR3nt: TGTGCCACCGAGGGGGCGGCTTTAAATGAGCAGTTCTTC
CDR3aa: CATEGAALNEQFF

j_gene: TRBJ1-1
d_gene: -
abundance: -
v_gene: TRBV21-1
CDR3nt: TGTGCCAGCAGCCCACGCCCACAAAGAGGGGACAACACTGAAGCTTTCTTT
CDR3aa: CASSPRPQRGDNTEAFF

j_gene: TRBJ2-3
d_gene: TRBD2
abundance: -
v_gene: TRBV24-1
CDR3nt: TGTGCCACCAGTGGGACTAGCGGGGGGGAATTTGATACGCAGTATTTT
CDR3aa: CATSGTSGGEFDTQYF

j_gene: TRBJ2-1
d_gene: TRBD1
abundance: few
v_gene: TRBV24-1
CDR3nt: TGTGCCACCAGTGACCCCCGACAGGGGGCAGGGTATGAGCAGTTCTTC
CDR3aa: CATSDPRQGAGYEQFF

j_gene: TRBJ2-3
d_gene: -
abundance: -
v_gene: TRBV18
CDR3nt: TGTGCCAGCTCACCACCGGGCAGCCCCACAGATACGCAGTATTTT
CDR3aa: CASSPPGSPTDTQYF

j_gene: TRBJ2-5
d_gene: -
abundance: many
v_gene: TRBV2
CDR3nt: TGTGCCAGCAGTGAAAGGCAGACCCAGTACTTC
CDR3aa: CASSERQTQYF

j_gene: TRBJ2-6
d_gene: -
abundance: few
v_gene: TRBV29-1
CDR3nt: TGCAGCGTTTCAAGGACTTTCTCTGGGGCCAACGTCCTGACTTTC
CDR3aa: CSVSRTFSGANVLTF

j_gene: TRBJ1-1
d_gene: TRBD1
abundance: few
v_gene: TRBV7-2
CDR3nt: TGTGCCAGCAGCCCCGGACAGGGGGCGCTGGGTGAAGCTTTCTTT
CDR3aa: CASSPGQGALGEAFF

j_gene: TRBJ2-7
d_gene: -
abundance: few
v_gene: TRBV5-5
CDR3nt: TGTGCCAGCAGCCGGGACAACCTATACGAGCAGTACTTC
CDR3aa: CASSRDNLYEQYF

j_gene: TRBJ2-4
d_gene: TRBD1
abundance: many
v_gene: TRBV20-1
CDR3nt: TGCAGTGCTAACCGACAGGGGGGGAGCGTGCAGTACTTC
CDR3aa: CSANRQGGSVQYF

j_gene: TRBJ2-7
d_gene: TRBD1
abundance: -
v_gene: TRBV5-1
CDR3nt: TGCGCCAGCAGCGCCAACCCAGGGGGCTCTACCCACTACGAGCAGTACTTC
CDR3aa: CASSANPGGSTHYEQYF

j_gene: TRBJ1-1
d_gene: -
abundance: -
v_gene: TRBV7-3
CDR3nt: TGTGCCAGCAGCCCCCTTGGGGGAAGGAACACTGAAGCTTTCTTT
CDR3aa: CASSPLGGRNTEAFF

j_gene: TRBJ2-5
d_gene: -
abundance: many
v_gene: TRBV12-3/TRBV12-4
CDR3nt: TGTGCCAGCAGTTTACCCCCGACAGGAGGAGAGACCCAGTACTTC
CDR3aa: CASSLPPTGGETQYF

j_gene: TRBJ2-5
d_gene: TRBD2
abundance: few
v_gene: TRBV20-1
CDR3nt: TGCAGTGCTAGGGGTCCTACAGGGTTAGCGGGGTACCAAGAGACCCAGTACTTC
CDR3aa: CSARGPTGLAGYQETQYF

j_gene: TRBJ2-3
d_gene: -
abundance: once
v_gene: TRBV5-5
CDR3nt: TGTGCCAGCAGCTTAAGGATAGTTGCAGATACGCAGTATTTT
CDR3aa: CASSLRIVADTQYF

j_gene: TRBJ1-2
d_gene: -
abundance: few
v_gene: TRBV6-6
CDR3nt: TGTGCCAGCAGTTACCATCCAACAAACTATGGCTACACCTTC
CDR3aa: CASSYHPTNYGYTF

j_gene: TRBJ1-5
d_gene: TRBD1
abundance: few
v_gene: TRBV12-5
CDR3nt: TGTGCTAGTGGTTTCGACCCAGGGGGCGAAAGACAGCCCCAGCATTTT
CDR3aa: CASGFDPGGERQPQHF

j_gene: TRBJ1-2
d_gene: -
abundance: many
v_gene: TRBV7-9
CDR3nt: TGTGCCAGCAGTTTTGGGGGGTCCTATGGCTACACCTTC
CDR3aa: CASSFGGSYGYTF

j_gene: TRBJ1-2
d_gene: -
abundance: many
v_gene: TRBV7-2
CDR3nt: TGTGCCAGCAGCTCTGGACTTCTCTATGGCTACACCTTC
CDR3aa: CASSSGLLYGYTF

j_gene: TRBJ1-4
d_gene: -
abundance: many
v_gene: TRBV6-5
CDR3nt: TGTGCCAGCAGTTACGGCTATACTAATGAAAAACTGTTTTTT
CDR3aa: CASSYGYTNEKLFF

j_gene: TRBJ1-2
d_gene: -
abundance: -
v_gene: TRBV28
CDR3nt: TGTGCCAGCAGTGCGGCGGACTATGGCTACACCTTC
CDR3aa: CASSAADYGYTF

j_gene: TRBJ2-7
d_gene: -
abundance: once
v_gene: TRBV5-5
CDR3nt: TGTGCCAGCAGCTCCCCCGACTGGGCTCGGGCCGAGCAGTACTTC
CDR3aa: CASSSPDWARAEQYF

j_gene: TRBJ2-2
d_gene: -
abundance: few
v_gene: TRBV4-3
CDR3nt: TGCGCCAGCAGCCATACAGGGACGACCGGGGAGCTGTTTTTT
CDR3aa: CASSHTGTTGELFF